This section outlines one TCR beta chain sequence together with its context. This table comes from immunoSEQ multiplex PCR, and its TCRdb copy is limited to in-frame clones, with some not included. The sample shows 250,000 to 400,000 clones, 70% to 90% of them seen only once. This sample was included in a study of blood T cell repertoires in COVID-19. V shed 6 bases and J shed 0 bases, with 11 bases lying between them. The CDR3 length is 14 residues. Germline CDR1 reads MNHEY; CDR2 reads SVGAGI. V is TRBV6-5 and J is TRBJ1-1; D call uncertain. The sample consisted of PBMCs or T cells enriched from blood (not recorded which). The TCR comes from a woman in her thirties who had recovered from COVID-19. Written as DNA, the CDR3 is TGTGCCAGCAGCCGACCGGGATTGAACACTGAAGCTTTCTTT. It translates to CASSRPGLNTEAFF.